Each of the 29 T cell receptor beta chains below was sequenced from the same sample in a study of OX40 agonist ivuxolimab in advanced cancers. The repertoire was sequenced with immunoSEQ multiplex PCR; TCRdb's copy has only in-frame clones and lacks some. The sample lists some 110,000 clones, 85% to 95% occurring once. Sequenced here: CD4+ or CD8+ T cells sorted from blood, sampled in a trial of the OX40 agonist ivuxolimab. These receptors were collected from an adult with an advanced solid tumor such as melanoma, head and neck, liver or kidney cancer.

The table lists this clone with a count of one. V gene TRBV5-1 combines with J gene TRBJ1-3, with 7 bases matching TRBD1. CDR1 and CDR2 (germline): SGHRS, YFSETQ. V lost 4 bases and J lost 4; bases outside the gene matches: 8. CDR3 size: 15 residues. CDR3 residues: CASSLPGGSGNTIYF. DNA for the CDR3: TGCGCCAGCAGCCTACCAGGGGGTTCCGGAAACACCATATATTTT.

The chain combines TRBV4-1 with TRBJ2-7, with TRBD1 identical over 8 bases. V shed 1 base, J shed 3 bases, and the junction held 8 bases outside the gene matches. The CDR3 has 16 amino acids. The germline CDR1 and CDR2 sequences are MGHRA and YSYEKL. This chain's CDR3 is CASSQGWGQASYEQYF. The CDR3 DNA reads TGCGCCAGCAGCCAAGGGTGGGGACAGGCAAGCTACGAGCAGTACTTC.

The chain has TRBV7-8 and TRBJ1-5; tentatively, D is TRBD1 (6 bases). Deletions cut 5 bases from V and 5 bases from J, with 10 bases between. CDR3 length: 13 amino acids. Germline V gene sequence: CDR1 SGHVS, CDR2 FQNEAQ. This CDR3 reads CASSIPGDQPQHF. CDR3 nucleotides: TGTGCCAGCAGCATACCAGGGGATCAGCCCCAGCATTTT. The full variable domain, with the rest looked up from reference TRBV7-8 and TRBJ1-5, is GAGVSQSPRYKVAKRGQDVALRCDPISGHVSLFWYQQALGQGPEFLTYFQNEAQLDKSGLPSDRFFAERPEGSVSTLKIQRTQQEDSAVYLCASSIPGDQPQHFGDGTRLSIL.

This clone was found a few times. The CDR3 bases are TGTGCCAGCAGCTCAAGAGGAGGGAACACCGGGGAGCTGTTTTTT. Amino acid sequence: CASSSRGGNTGELFF. V and J are TRBV9 and TRBJ2-2, with D perhaps TRBD2 (5 bases). The CDR3 has 15 amino acids. Looked up from germline, CDR1 is SGDLS and CDR2 is YYNGEE. Trimming shortened V by 4 bases and J by 1 base, and 11 bases separated the two germline ends.

This chain uses TRBV6-6 with TRBJ1-1; D unresolved. The CDR3 runs 12 residues. V lost 4 bases and J 1 base, leaving 4 bases between the germline ends. Germline V gives CDR1 MNHNY, CDR2 SVGAGI (reference sequence). The chain's CDR3 is CASSLPNTEAFF. The CDR3 region has the DNA TGTGCCAGCAGTTTACCGAACACTGAAGCTTTCTTT.

The rearrangement joins TRBV7-2 to TRBJ2-1, with 11 bases lining up with TRBD1. Germline assignment: CDR1 SGHTA and CDR2 FQGNSA. CDR3 size: 15 residues. The V and J ends lost 10 bases and 7 bases, in that order; junction bases with no gene match: 12. CDR3 sequence: CATQLQDRGPNEQFF. DNA for the CDR3: TGTGCCACCCAGCTTCAGGACAGGGGGCCAAATGAGCAGTTCTTC.

This chain joins TRBV12-5 and TRBJ2-7, with D unclear. The CDR3 runs 12 residues. Germline CDR1 LGHNT, CDR2 FRNRAP. V was cut by 1 base and J by 1 base, with 2 bases left in between. CDR3 DNA: TGTGCTAGTGGTTTGGGATCCTACGAGCAGTACTTC. It translates to CASGLGSYEQYF.

The gene calls are TRBV28 and TRBJ1-1; D is unclear. V dropped 8 bases and J dropped 0 bases, with 1 base sitting between them. The CDR3 is made up of 10 amino acids. Germline V lookup: CDR1 MDHEN, CDR2 SYDVKM. The CDR3 here is CASLNTEAFF. CDR3 nucleotides: TGTGCCAGCTTGAACACTGAAGCTTTCTTT.

This chain links TRBV9 with TRBJ2-1; 7 bases map to TRBD2. The CDR3 has 17 amino acids. V was clipped by 1 base and J by 4 bases; unmatched bases: 11. The germline gives CDR1 SGDLS, CDR2 YYNGEE. CDR3 loop: CASSVSPLAEGYNEQFF. CDR3 nucleotide sequence: TGTGCCAGCAGCGTAAGCCCCCTAGCGGAGGGATACAATGAGCAGTTCTTC. Full variable domain (missing parts from reference TRBV9 and TRBJ2-1): DSGVTQTPKHLITATGQRVTLRCSPRSGDLSVYWYQQSLDQGLQFLIQYYNGEERAKGNILERFSAQQFPDLHSELNLSSLELGDSALYFCASSVSPLAEGYNEQFFGPGTRLTVL.

V is TRBV10-3 and J is TRBJ2-1, with 7 positions matching TRBD2. V lost 0 bases, J lost 3 bases, and 8 bases stayed unmatched. The CDR3 runs 17 residues. Germline lookup yields CDR1 ENHRY and CDR2 SYGVKD. The CDR3 spells CAISESLAADLYNEQFF. CDR3 coding DNA: TGTGCCATCAGTGAGTCGCTAGCGGCAGATCTCTACAATGAGCAGTTCTTC.

The chain combines TRBV6-6 with TRBJ1-1, with D uncertain. The CDR3 covers 13 residues. Germline CDR1 MNHNY, CDR2 SVGAGI (reference sequence). V lost 11 bases and J lost 1, with 14 bases in between. CDR3 sequence (DNA): TGTGCCTCCAAAGGTCAGTCGAACACTGAAGCTTTCTTT. Protein: CASKGQSNTEAFF.

The chain links TRBV7-2 to TRBJ2-2, with 10 bases identical to TRBD2. Germline CDR1 SGHTA, CDR2 FQGNSA. V shed 7 bases and J 4 bases; nucleotides not matched to a gene: 6. The CDR3 covers 15 residues. Written as DNA, the CDR3 is TGTGCCAGCACCCCGGGACTAGCGTCCACCGGGGAGCTGTTTTTT. It specifies CASTPGLASTGELFF.

The chain employs TRBV18 and TRBJ2-7; TRBD2 aligns across 10 bases. V was clipped by 2 bases and J by 4 bases; unmatched bases: 8. Germline V gene data show CDR1 as KGHSH and CDR2 as LQKENI. The length of the CDR3 is 16 residues. CDR3 nucleotides: TGTGCCAGCTCACCAATGATAACTAGCGGGGCGTACGAGCAGTACTTC. It specifies CASSPMITSGAYEQYF.

This rearrangement joins TRBV28 to TRBJ1-1; D is unresolved. Trimming shortened V by 6 bases and J by 5 bases, and 10 bases separated the two germline ends. Germline-derived CDR1 and CDR2 are MDHEN and SYDVKM. This CDR3 is built from 12 residues. The CDR3 coding sequence is TGTGCCAGCAGATTGGGTTGGACTGAAGCTTTCTTT. Translation: CASRLGWTEAFF.

The rearrangement joins TRBV7-2 to TRBJ2-1; 8 bases line up with TRBD1. CDR1 SGHTA and CDR2 FQGNSA come from the germline V gene. The CDR3 runs 15 residues. The V gene end was trimmed by 5 bases and the J gene end by 15 bases; junction bases not matched to a gene: 18. The CDR3 loop reads CASSPSQDRASSWFF. The CDR3 DNA reads as TGTGCCAGCAGCCCCTCACAGGACAGGGCCAGCTCTTGGTTCTTC.

The V gene is TRBV7-2, the J gene TRBJ1-2; 10 bases map to TRBD1. J was trimmed by 5 bases and V by 1 base; bases with no gene match: 7. CDR3 length: 16 residues. Germline V gene lookup returns CDR1 SGHTA and CDR2 FQGNSA. The CDR3 loop reads CASSLGGTGDLYGYTF. Written as DNA, the CDR3 is TGTGCCAGCAGCTTAGGCGGGACAGGGGACTTATATGGCTACACCTTC.

The chain carries TRBV5-4 and TRBJ1-1; 9 nucleotides agree with TRBD1. Germline values: CDR1 SGHNT, CDR2 YYREEE (reference sequence). The CDR3 covers 17 residues. V lost 4 bases to trimming and J lost 2 bases; unmatched junction nucleotides: 12. The CDR3 is CASSTRTGVVVNTEAFF. DNA for the CDR3: TGTGCCAGCAGCACCCGGACAGGGGTGGTGGTTAACACTGAAGCTTTCTTT.

The chain links TRBV6-5 to TRBJ2-2; no firm D call. Germline-derived CDR1 and CDR2 are MNHEY and SVGAGI. The CDR3 extends over 15 amino acids. V was pared by 7 bases and J by 4 bases, with 16 bases between. CDR3 nucleotide sequence: TGTGCCAGCACCAAGACTGGGCGAGGCACCGGGGAGCTGTTTTTT. It encodes CASTKTGRGTGELFF.

This rearrangement joins TRBV10-3 to TRBJ1-5, with D hard to call. Trimming cost V 0 bases and J 0 bases, with 6 bases left between them. Germline V CDR1 and CDR2: ENHRY, SYGVKD. There are 15 residues in the CDR3. The CDR3 DNA reads TGTGCCATCAGTGAGTCAGGGTATAGCAATCAGCCCCAGCATTTT. Its protein product is CAISESGYSNQPQHF.

The rearrangement joins TRBV4-2 to TRBJ2-5; maybe TRBD2 (6 bases). Per the germline V gene, CDR1 is LGHNA and CDR2 is YNFKEQ. The CDR3 runs 15 residues. V lost 4 bases, J lost 5 bases, and 17 bases lay in between. The CDR3 sequence is CASSRTGTQGETQYF. The CDR3 DNA follows: TGTGCCAGCAGCCGAACCGGGACTCAGGGTGAGACCCAGTACTTC.

CDR3 nucleotide sequence: TGTGCCAGCAGCCCGGGACAGGGCGGTGGAAACACCATATATTTT. Translated, it gives CASSPGQGGGNTIYF. The V gene is TRBV7-2, the J gene TRBJ1-3; TRBD1 matches at 9 bases. The J segment lost 3 bases and the V segment lost 5 bases, leaving 5 bases of the junction unmatched. The CDR3 is 15 amino acids. Germline values: CDR1 SGHTA, CDR2 FQGNSA. The variable domain in full, with the rest retrieved from reference TRBV7-2 and TRBJ1-3, is GAGVSQSPSNKVTEKGKDVELRCDPISGHTALYWYRQSLGQGLEFLIYFQGNSAPDKSGLPSDRFSAERTGGSVSTLTIQRTQQEDSAVYLCASSPGQGGGNTIYFGEGSWLTVV.

The chain carries TRBV7-3 and TRBJ2-1; D remains ambiguous. The germline CDR1 and CDR2 sequences are SGHTA and FQGTGA. The CDR3 is 12 amino acids. Trimming took off 1 base at V and 11 bases at J, with 9 bases between the two ends. The CDR3 DNA reads TGTGCCAGCAGCTTAAATGTCGGCCAGCAGTTCTTC. This codes for CASSLNVGQQFF.

The chain is built from TRBV28 and TRBJ2-5; TRBD2 matches at 11 bases. The J call may be wrong; the DNA end is better matched by TRBJ2-7. This CDR3 region has 14 residues. Germline CDR1 is MDHEN and CDR2 is SYDVKM. The CDR3 loop is CASISGRARGEQYF. CDR3 sequence (DNA): TGTGCCAGCATTAGCGGGAGGGCCCGAGGCGAGCAGTACTTC.

The chain employs TRBV5-1 and TRBJ2-1, with D maybe TRBD2 (5 bases). The CDR3 loop spans 13 amino acids. V lost 6 bases, J lost 6 bases, and 13 bases lay in between. The V gene's germline CDR1 is SGHRS and CDR2 YFSETQ. In DNA, the CDR3 is TGCGCCAGCACCCCATCCGGGGTCAATGAGCAGTTCTTC. It yields the protein CASTPSGVNEQFF.

The V gene is TRBV27, the J gene TRBJ2-7; 8 bases line up with TRBD2. The CDR3 has 14 amino acids. After removal of 4 bases from V and 4 bases from J, the junction contained 6 bases not matched to a gene. Germline V gives CDR1 MNHEY, CDR2 SMNVEV (reference sequence). The chain's CDR3 is CASSWREARYEQYF. The CDR3 nucleotides are TGTGCCAGCAGTTGGCGGGAGGCGCGTTACGAGCAGTACTTC.

The DNA for the CDR3 is TGCAGCGCTACGGGCAGCCAAGAGACCCAGTACTTC. This gives the protein CSATGSQETQYF. The chain has TRBV29-1 and TRBJ2-5; D is unclear. V lost 7 bases and J lost 1, with 10 bases in between. Looked up from germline, CDR1 is SQVTM and CDR2 is ANQGSEA. The CDR3 has 12 residues.

This chain links TRBV2 with TRBJ2-3; D is ambiguous. V gave up 3 bases and J gave up 0 bases, with 10 bases separating them. Germline V gives CDR1 SNHLY, CDR2 FYNNEI. The CDR3 spans 15 residues. The CDR3 reads CASSEYGGSTDTQYF. The CDR3 nucleotides read TGTGCCAGCAGTGAGTACGGCGGAAGCACAGATACGCAGTATTTT.

This clone showed up just once. The chain employs TRBV7-6 and TRBJ1-5, with 10 bases lining up with TRBD1. CDR3 size: 15 residues. Germline lookup yields CDR1 SGHVS and CDR2 FNYEAQ. V shed 5 bases and J 2 bases; nucleotides not matched to a gene: 3. The CDR3 nucleotides read TGTGCCAGCAGCCCTGGACAGGGGGGCAATCAGCCCCAGCATTTT. Translating gives CASSPGQGGNQPQHF.

The genes are TRBV7-2 and TRBJ2-7, with D unresolved. This CDR3 is 15 amino acids long. Per the germline V gene, CDR1 is SGHTA and CDR2 is FQGNSA. Trimming pared 1 base from V and 2 bases from J, leaving 12 bases between. The CDR3 reads CASSLGQRKTYEQYF. In nucleotides, the CDR3 is TGTGCCAGCAGCTTAGGGCAGCGCAAAACCTACGAGCAGTACTTC.